The sequence of this T cell receptor beta chain was determined in a study of blood T cells in healthy people across ages. Using a J-beta primer mix together with a sample-barcoded 5' primer, a second PCR was run for about 6 to 12 cycles. TCRdb itself ran the 5' RACE reads through MiXCR, one entry per CDR3 protein. The data show about 2 million distinct CDR3 sequences, roughly 50% seen once. Individuals who donated were healthy Caucasians from Russia aged about 6 to 95. The authors drew around 9.3 milliliters of peripheral blood from each donor. Per-sample PBMC isolation yielded at least 7 million cells. Per individual sample, total RNA of at least 5 micrograms was extracted. Trimming shortened V by 5 bases and J by 4 bases, and 12 bases separated the two germline ends. The V gene's germline CDR1 is SGHTA and CDR2 FQGNSA. There are 14 residues in the CDR3.

This chain links TRBV7-2 with TRBJ2-4, with unresolved D. The clonotype was recovered from a woman aged 40 to 50 in good health. Sequencing input: blood. The CDR3 sequence is CASSVVQPKNIQYF. Written as DNA, the CDR3 is TGTGCCAGCAGCGTAGTTCAGCCAAAAAACATTCAGTACTTC.